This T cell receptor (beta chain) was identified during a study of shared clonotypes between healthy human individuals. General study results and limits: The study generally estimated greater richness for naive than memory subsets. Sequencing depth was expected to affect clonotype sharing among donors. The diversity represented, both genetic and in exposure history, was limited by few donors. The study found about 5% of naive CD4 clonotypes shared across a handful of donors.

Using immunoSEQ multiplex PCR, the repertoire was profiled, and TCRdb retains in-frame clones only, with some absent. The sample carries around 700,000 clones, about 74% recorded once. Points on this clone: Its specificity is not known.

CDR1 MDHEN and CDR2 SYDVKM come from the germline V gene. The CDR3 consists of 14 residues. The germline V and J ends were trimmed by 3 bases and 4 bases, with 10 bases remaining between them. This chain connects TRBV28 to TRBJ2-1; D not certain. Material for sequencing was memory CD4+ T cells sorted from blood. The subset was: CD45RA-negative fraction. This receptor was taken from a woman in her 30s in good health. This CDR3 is CASSLDQAYNEQFF. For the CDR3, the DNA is TGTGCCAGCAGTTTGGATCAGGCTTACAATGAGCAGTTCTTC. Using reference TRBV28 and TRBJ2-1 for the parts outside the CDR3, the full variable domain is DVKVTQSSRYLVKRTGEKVFLECVQDMDHENMFWYRQDPGLGLRLIYFSYDVKMKEKGDIPEGYSVSREKKERFSLILESASTNQTSMYLCASSLDQAYNEQFFGPGTRLTVL.